This passage covers 18 T cell receptor beta chains from one sample sequenced in a study of T cell changes during pregnancy in multiple sclerosis. Clones were read by immunoSEQ multiplex PCR, and TCRdb kept only the in-frame ones, dropping some. The data contain fewer than 40,000 clones, 87% of them seen just once; the ten biggest clones take up roughly 9.7%. The material sequenced was CD8+ T cells from peripheral blood mononuclear cells, taken in the first trimester of pregnancy. Source of these receptors: a female donor with multiple sclerosis, enrolled in a pregnancy study.

Only a few counts were recorded for this clone. V usage is TRBV5-6 and J usage is TRBJ2-7; unclear D gene. Trimming took 0 bases from V and 3 from J, leaving 4 bases between them. This CDR3 has 12 residues. CDR1 is SGHDT and CDR2 is YYEEEE in the germline V gene. The chain's CDR3 is CASSLGVYEQYF. The CDR3 nucleotides read TGTGCCAGCAGCTTGGGAGTCTACGAGCAGTACTTC.

This chain uses TRBV11-3 with TRBJ2-1; TRBD2 is a possible D gene (6 bases). Germline V gene sequence: CDR1 SGHNT, CDR2 YENEEA. The CDR3 is made up of 13 amino acids. V lost 3 bases, J lost 11 bases, and 14 bases lay in between. CDR3 sequence (DNA): TGTGCCAGCAGCTTTCTCGAGGGCGGGAAGCAGTTCTTC. Protein: CASSFLEGGKQFF.

The chain has TRBV13 and TRBJ1-5; D uncertain. CDR3 size: 13 residues. Trimming removed 0 bases at V and 6 bases at J, with 6 bases between. Per germline, CDR1 PRHDT and CDR2 FYEKMQ (reference sequence). The chain's CDR3 is CASSLGSGQPQHF. The DNA for the CDR3 is TGTGCCAGCAGCTTAGGATCGGGTCAGCCCCAGCATTTT.

This chain links TRBV9 with TRBJ1-1, with 8 nucleotides matching TRBD1. CDR3 length: 14 amino acids. CDR1 is SGDLS and CDR2 is YYNGEE in the germline V gene. After removal of 2 bases from V and 1 base from J, the junction contained 1 base not matched to a gene. The CDR3 DNA sequence: TGTGCCAGCAGCGTTCAGGGGGCGAACACTGAAGCTTTCTTT. It yields the protein CASSVQGANTEAFF.

The chain uses TRBV9 and TRBJ2-1, with 9 bases that match TRBD1. The V segment lost 3 bases and the J segment 8 bases; nucleotides outside the gene matches: 15. CDR3 length: 17 amino acids. Germline V gene lookup returns CDR1 SGDLS and CDR2 YYNGEE. CDR3 amino acids: CASSDSFRDRDSDEQFF. The CDR3 coding sequence is TGTGCCAGCAGCGACTCATTCCGGGACAGGGATTCGGATGAGCAGTTCTTC.

The genes are TRBV11-2 and TRBJ2-7; the D gene is possibly TRBD2 (6 bases). V lost 1 base, J lost 9 bases, and 7 bases lay in between. Germline lookup yields CDR1 SGHAT and CDR2 FQNNGV. This CDR3 region has 11 residues. DNA of the CDR3: TGTGCCAGCAGCTTAGGTAGCGGGCAGTACTTC. Translating gives CASSLGSGQYF.

The rearrangement links TRBV6-1 to TRBJ2-2, with a weak D call TRBD1 (7 bases). Germline V gene data show CDR1 as MNHNS and CDR2 as SASEGT. The CDR3 spans 15 residues. The V and J ends lost 10 bases and 2 bases respectively, with 17 bases between them. CDR3 bases: TGTGCCACCGAGGGGGGACAGACCAACACCGGGGAGCTGTTTTTT. Translated, it gives CATEGGQTNTGELFF.

The chain joins TRBV5-4 to TRBJ1-1; the D is unclear. This CDR3 is 13 amino acids long. The germline CDR1 and CDR2 sequences are SGHNT and YYREEE (reference sequence). V shed 7 bases and J shed 1 base, with 11 bases lying between them. The CDR3, as DNA: TGTGCCAGCCACGACTATGGGAACACTGAAGCTTTCTTT. It encodes CASHDYGNTEAFF.

The chain carries TRBV7-3 and TRBJ2-1; 8 bases match TRBD2. With 5 bases clipped from V and 3 bases from J, the junction kept 6 bases outside the gene matches. Germline V CDR1 and CDR2: SGHTA, FQGTGA. CDR3 length: 15 residues. Here the CDR3 reads CASSRSGSGYNEQFF. The DNA of the CDR3 is TGTGCCAGCAGCAGAAGCGGGAGTGGCTACAATGAGCAGTTCTTC.

The chain uses TRBV10-3 and TRBJ1-1; the D gene is possibly TRBD1 (6 bases). In germline, CDR1 is ENHRY, CDR2 SYGVKD. Trimming pared 7 bases from V and 1 base from J, leaving 19 bases between. The CDR3 is made up of 16 amino acids. The CDR3 loop is CAIKEMGTTGNTEAFF. The CDR3 region has the DNA TGTGCCATCAAGGAGATGGGGACAACGGGGAACACTGAAGCTTTCTTT.

The CDR3 protein is CASSRKQGTNTEAFF. Here the CDR3 DNA reads TGTGCCAGCAGCCGGAAACAGGGAACGAACACTGAAGCTTTCTTT. The V call is TRBV7-2, the J call TRBJ1-1; D may be TRBD1 (6 bases). V lost 5 bases and J 1 base, leaving 14 bases between the germline ends. The CDR3 loop spans 15 amino acids. Germline lookup yields CDR1 SGHTA and CDR2 FQGNSA.

The chain uses TRBV10-3 and TRBJ2-1; no reliable D call. The V gene's germline CDR1 is ENHRY and CDR2 SYGVKD. The CDR3 consists of 13 residues. The V end lost 5 bases, the J end lost 5 bases, and 10 bases lay between the germline ends. CDR3 in amino acids: CAISIWQNNEQFF. CDR3 DNA sequence: TGTGCCATCAGTATTTGGCAGAACAATGAGCAGTTCTTC.

The V gene is TRBV16, the J gene TRBJ2-1, with TRBD2 identical over 12 bases. Germline CDR1 and CDR2: KGHSY and FQNENV. The CDR3 is 16 amino acids. The junction had 6 bases not matched to a gene; V was cut back by 2 bases and J by 7 bases. The CDR3 is CASSQRLAGVKNEQFF. As DNA, the CDR3 is TGTGCCAGCAGCCAACGACTAGCGGGGGTTAAGAATGAGCAGTTCTTC. Full variable domain (outside the CDR3, taken from reference TRBV16 and TRBJ2-1): GEEVAQTPKHLVRGEGQKAKLYCAPIKGHSYVFWYQQVLKNEFKFLISFQNENVFDETGMPKERFSAKCLPNSPCSLEIQATKLEDSAVYFCASSQRLAGVKNEQFFGPGTRLTVL.

The chain joins TRBV28 to TRBJ2-1, with TRBD2 identical over 9 bases. Germline V gene lookup returns CDR1 MDHEN and CDR2 SYDVKM. The ends lost 8 bases at V and 15 bases at J; junction bases unmatched: 8. The CDR3 is 11 amino acids. CDR3 sequence (DNA): TGTGCCAGCTACAAGCGGGAGGCTCTGTTCTTC. It encodes CASYKREALFF.

This rearrangement joins TRBV6-5 to TRBJ2-2; D perhaps matches TRBD2 (5 bases). Between the trimmed V and J ends, which lost 0 bases and 7 bases, there was a span of 12 bases. CDR1 is MNHEY, CDR2 SVGAGI, per germline. This CDR3 is 15 amino acids long. The CDR3 sequence is CASSYSRGFGGELFF. The CDR3 DNA reads as TGTGCCAGCAGTTACTCTCGGGGATTCGGCGGGGAGCTGTTTTTT.

This chain joins TRBV28 and TRBJ2-1; 7 nucleotides align to TRBD1. Germline CDR1 is MDHEN and CDR2 is SYDVKM. The CDR3 spans 13 residues. The junction had 5 bases not matched to a gene; V was cut back by 3 bases and J by 9 bases. The CDR3 nucleotides are TGTGCCAGCAGTTTGGGGACAGTAGGTGAGCAGTTCTTC. This gives the protein CASSLGTVGEQFF.

V usage is TRBV5-1 and J usage is TRBJ2-7; D unresolved. Germline V gene sequence: CDR1 SGHRS, CDR2 YFSETQ. V lost 0 bases, J lost 4 bases, and 11 bases lay in between. The length of the CDR3 is 14 residues. CDR3 sequence: CASSLGGFGYEQYF. The CDR3 DNA follows: TGCGCCAGCAGCTTGGGTGGGTTCGGGTACGAGCAGTACTTC.

The chain uses TRBV2 and TRBJ2-7; 10 bases agree with TRBD2. J was trimmed by 2 bases and V by 7 bases; bases with no gene match: 5. This CDR3 has 14 amino acids. Germline values: CDR1 SNHLY, CDR2 FYNNEI. CDR3 sequence (DNA): TGTGCCAGCACCCGGACTAGCGGACCCTACGAGCAGTACTTC. It specifies CASTRTSGPYEQYF.